This TCR beta chain is drawn from a study of cytotoxic CD8 clonotypes in ibrutinib-treated CLL. Across the study: After a median of around 68 months, some 14 patients stayed remitted and some twelve progressed; responses had been partial in approximately 24 and complete in 2. Whole-study results and caveats: Against age-matched healthy donors, baseline clonality ran higher and tracked circulating CD8+ T-cell counts. Increased clonality at ibrutinib response gave way to a return toward baseline at progression.

In its sample, this clone was seen a few times. Its antigen is not known. Germline CDR1 and CDR2: SGHVS and FNYEAQ. The length of the CDR3 is 14 residues. Trimming took 4 bases from V and 8 from J; bases not matched to a gene: 7. The table came from immunoSEQ multiplex PCR; TCRdb's copy has only in-frame clones and leaves some out. Of about 300,000 clones listed, 76% are singletons. Here the sequenced sample was PBMCs, taken at disease progression, from a patient treated with ibrutinib. This TCR came from a human donor with chronic lymphocytic leukemia. J is TRBJ1-4 and V is TRBV7-6; 7 nucleotides agree with TRBD1. This CDR3 reads CASSSRQGGEKLFF. In DNA form, the CDR3 reads TGTGCCAGCAGCTCCCGACAGGGCGGCGAAAAACTGTTTTTT.